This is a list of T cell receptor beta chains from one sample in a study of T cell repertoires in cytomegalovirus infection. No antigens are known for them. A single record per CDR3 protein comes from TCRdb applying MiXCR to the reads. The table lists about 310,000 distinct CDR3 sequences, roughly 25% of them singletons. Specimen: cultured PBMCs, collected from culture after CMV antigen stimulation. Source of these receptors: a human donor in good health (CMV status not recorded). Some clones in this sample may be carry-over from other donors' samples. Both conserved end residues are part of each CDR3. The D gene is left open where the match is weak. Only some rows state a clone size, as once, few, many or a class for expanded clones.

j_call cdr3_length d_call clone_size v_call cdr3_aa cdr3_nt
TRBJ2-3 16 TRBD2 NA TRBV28 CASSSPGLPSTDTQYF TGTGCCAGCAGTTCTCCGGGACTACCTAGCACAGATACGCAGTATTTT
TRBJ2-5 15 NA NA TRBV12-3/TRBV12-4 CASSLGGEKKETQYF TGTGCCAGCAGTTTAGGGGGGGAGAAGAAAGAGACCCAGTACTTC
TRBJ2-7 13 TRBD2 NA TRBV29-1 CSVHLAGGYEQYF TGCAGCGTTCATCTAGCGGGAGGTTACGAGCAGTACTTC
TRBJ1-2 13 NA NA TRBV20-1 CSAMRRGYYGYTF TGCAGTGCTATGCGCAGGGGCTACTATGGCTACACCTTC
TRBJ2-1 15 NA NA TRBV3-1 CASSPGTSWYNEQFF TGTGCCAGCAGCCCCGGCACTAGTTGGTACAATGAGCAGTTCTTC
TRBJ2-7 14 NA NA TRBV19 CASSIDTGNYEQYF TGTGCCAGTAGTATAGATACAGGGAACTACGAGCAGTACTTC
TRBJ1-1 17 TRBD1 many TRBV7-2 CASSTTGTGMLRTEAFF TGTGCCAGCAGCACAACCGGGACAGGGATGTTGAGAACTGAAGCTTTCTTT
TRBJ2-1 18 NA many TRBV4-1 CASSQETLSMGPWNEQFF TGCGCCAGCAGCCAAGAAACCCTCAGCATGGGGCCTTGGAATGAGCAGTTCTTC
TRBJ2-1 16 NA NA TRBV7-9 CASSLAYPRGYNEQFF TGTGCCAGCAGCTTAGCGTATCCAAGGGGGTACAATGAGCAGTTCTTC
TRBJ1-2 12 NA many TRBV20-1 CSATPGGRGYTF TGCAGTGCTACTCCGGGGGGACGGGGCTACACCTTC
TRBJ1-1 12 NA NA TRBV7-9 CASSLSRTEAFF TGTGCCAGCAGCTTATCGCGGACTGAAGCTTTCTTT
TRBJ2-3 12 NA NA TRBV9 CASSAGPNTQYF TGTGCCAGCAGCGCCGGGCCTAATACGCAGTATTTT
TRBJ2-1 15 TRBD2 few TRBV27 CASSFLLAGRDEQFF TGTGCCAGCAGTTTCCTGCTAGCGGGAAGGGATGAGCAGTTCTTC
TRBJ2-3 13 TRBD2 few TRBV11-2 CASSSAGPDTQYF TGTGCCAGCAGCTCAGCGGGGCCTGATACGCAGTATTTT
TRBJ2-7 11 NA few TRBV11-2 CASSSAHEQYF TGTGCCAGCAGCTCGGCCCACGAGCAGTACTTC
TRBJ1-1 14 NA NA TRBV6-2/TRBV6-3 CASSYGGFGTEAFF TGTGCCAGCAGTTACGGGGGGTTTGGCACTGAAGCTTTCTTT
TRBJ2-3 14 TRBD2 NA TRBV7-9 CASSVAGRQDTQYF TGTGCCAGCAGCGTAGCGGGCCGGCAAGATACGCAGTATTTT
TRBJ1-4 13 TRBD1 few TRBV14 CASQTGGDRKLFF TGTGCCAGCCAAACAGGGGGAGATCGAAAACTGTTTTTT
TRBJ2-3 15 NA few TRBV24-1 CATSDLVNSVDTQYF TGTGCCACCAGTGATTTAGTGAACTCAGTGGATACGCAGTATTTT
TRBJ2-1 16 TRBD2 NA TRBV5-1 CASSFPTSGSTALQFF TGCGCCAGCAGCTTCCCGACTAGCGGGAGCACCGCGTTGCAGTTCTTC
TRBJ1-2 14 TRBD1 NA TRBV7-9 CASSVGQGGLGYTF TGTGCCAGCAGCGTAGGACAGGGCGGGCTTGGCTACACCTTC
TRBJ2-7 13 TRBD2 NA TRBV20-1 CSALTSGGREQYF TGCAGCGCCCTGACTAGCGGGGGCCGCGAGCAGTACTTC
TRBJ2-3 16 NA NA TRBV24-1 CATSETSGSSTDTQYF TGTGCCACCAGTGAGACCTCAGGGTCTAGCACAGATACGCAGTATTTT
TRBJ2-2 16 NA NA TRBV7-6 CASSLGGGVGTGELFF TGTGCCAGCAGCTTAGGCGGCGGGGTAGGGACCGGGGAGCTGTTTTTT
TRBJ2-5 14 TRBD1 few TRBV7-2 CASSSTGEKETQYF TGTGCCAGCAGCTCCACAGGGGAAAAAGAGACCCAGTACTTC
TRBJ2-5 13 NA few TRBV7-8 CASSLNRGETQYF TGTGCCAGCAGCCTTAATAGAGGAGAGACCCAGTACTTC
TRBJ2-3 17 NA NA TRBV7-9 CASSKPAGRTPQDTQYF TGTGCCAGCAGTAAACCCGCTGGCAGGACCCCACAGGATACGCAGTATTTT
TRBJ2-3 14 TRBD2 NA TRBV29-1 CSVVLAGGPDTQYF TGCAGCGTTGTACTAGCGGGAGGGCCAGATACGCAGTATTTT
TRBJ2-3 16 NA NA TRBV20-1 CSASKAGTANTDTQYF TGCAGTGCTAGTAAGGCCGGAACAGCGAACACAGATACGCAGTATTTT